A single sample gave rise to the 24 T cell receptor beta chains below, sequenced in a study of T-cell memory formation after mild COVID-19. Each CDR3 protein is one row after TCRdb ran MiXCR on the 5' RACE reads. This table holds 250,000 to 300,000 distinct CDR3 sequences, around 15% found once. Sample: PBMCs or a T cell subset sorted from them (not recorded which). The receptors come from a man in his late teens or twenties who had mild COVID-19 (a few samples of this study predate the infection). Cell type and time point are not known.

V gene TRBV6-5 combines with J gene TRBJ1-2; D is uncertain. Trimming stripped 2 bases from V and 2 bases from J, with 9 bases between. CDR3 size: 14 residues. Germline-derived CDR1 and CDR2 are MNHEY and SVGAGI. The CDR3 is CASSYRVGNYGYTF. The CDR3 DNA follows: TGTGCCAGCAGTTACAGGGTAGGAAACTATGGCTACACCTTC.

This chain connects TRBV6-2 or TRBV6-3 to TRBJ2-7; perhaps TRBD2 as D (6 bases). V dropped 6 bases and J dropped 6 bases, with 15 bases sitting between them. Germline CDR1 reads MNHEY; CDR2 reads SVGEGT. This CDR3 is 13 amino acids long. The CDR3 DNA is TGTGCCAGCAGGGGCGGGACGTTTCTCGAGCAGTACGTC. It is translated as CASRGGTFLEQYV.

The V gene is TRBV4-2, the J gene TRBJ2-7, with TRBD1 matching 8 bases. V shed 1 base, J shed 6 bases, and the junction held 11 bases outside the gene matches. Germline V gene data show CDR1 as LGHNA and CDR2 as YNFKEQ. The CDR3 length is 16 residues. This chain's CDR3 is CASSQGPGQDSPEQYF. For the CDR3, the DNA is TGTGCCAGCAGCCAAGGCCCGGGACAGGATTCCCCCGAGCAGTACTTC.

This clonotype has only a few counts. V usage is TRBV12-3 or TRBV12-4 and J usage is TRBJ2-5, with TRBD2 as a possible D gene (6 bases). V shed 1 base and J shed 3 bases, with 9 bases lying between them. The CDR3 consists of 14 residues. The CDR3 coding sequence is TGTGCCAGCAGTTTAGGACTAGTAGAAGAGACCCAGTACTTC. It encodes CASSLGLVEETQYF.

This clonotype was counted only a few times. The V gene is TRBV15, the J gene TRBJ2-7; 7 nucleotides align to TRBD2. V was clipped by 0 bases and J by 0 bases; unmatched bases: 14. The CDR3 loop spans 19 amino acids. Germline loops: CDR1 LNHNV, CDR2 YYDKDF (reference sequence). The CDR3 sequence is CATSREGPGGAGSSYEQYF. CDR3 DNA: TGTGCCACCAGCAGAGAGGGCCCCGGGGGAGCGGGGAGCTCCTACGAGCAGTACTTC.

This clonotype was picked up a small number of times. This chain links TRBV20-1 with TRBJ1-2; D gene unclear. Looked up from germline, CDR1 is DFQATT and CDR2 is SNEGSKA (reference sequence). The CDR3 has 13 residues. Trimming removed 5 bases from V and 8 bases from J, with 18 bases in between. The CDR3 protein is CSARTRTGGGYTF. CDR3 DNA sequence: TGCAGTGCTCGAACCCGAACGGGCGGCGGCTACACCTTC.

The gene calls are TRBV2 and TRBJ2-4, with D tentatively TRBD1 or TRBD2 (6 bases each). Germline assignment: CDR1 SNHLY and CDR2 FYNNEI. CDR3 size: 14 residues. Trimming left V 4 bases short and J 5 bases short, with 12 bases between. Here the CDR3 reads CASSVRGQENIQYF. Written as DNA, the CDR3 is TGTGCCAGCAGTGTACGGGGGCAGGAAAACATTCAGTACTTC.

This clonotype was counted ten times or more. V is TRBV29-1 and J is TRBJ2-3, with 7 bases lining up with TRBD2. The ends lost 6 bases at V and 5 bases at J; junction bases unmatched: 8. The CDR3 covers 13 residues. From germline, CDR1 is SQVTM and CDR2 ANQGSEA. The CDR3 sequence: CSVRGLGQDTQYF. In nucleotides, the CDR3 is TGCAGCGTCCGAGGACTAGGACAAGATACGCAGTATTTT.

The chain is built from TRBV24-1 and TRBJ2-4; D is perhaps TRBD1 (5 bases). The CDR3 is 17 amino acids. The V and J ends lost 4 bases and 2 bases respectively, with 17 bases between them. Germline lookup yields CDR1 KGHDR and CDR2 SFDVKD. This CDR3 is CATSDGLNGATKNIQYF. CDR3 bases: TGTGCCACCAGTGACGGCCTAAATGGGGCGACCAAAAACATTCAGTACTTC.

This clonotype was counted only a few times. DNA of the CDR3: TGCGCCAGCAGCAGGGGACAGGGGACCTACGAGCAGTACGTC. Its translation is CASSRGQGTYEQYV. This chain uses TRBV5-1 with TRBJ2-7; TRBD1 agrees at 10 bases. Germline V CDR1 and CDR2: SGHRS, YFSETQ. The V gene end was trimmed by 4 bases and the J gene end by 2 bases; junction bases not matched to a gene: 3. The CDR3 covers 14 residues.

The rearrangement joins TRBV7-9 to TRBJ2-2, with D tentatively TRBD1 (6 bases). This CDR3 contains 14 residues. CDR1 is SEHNR and CDR2 is FQNEAQ in the germline V gene (reference sequence). V lost 10 bases and J 6 bases, leaving 18 bases between the germline ends. The CDR3 DNA follows: TGTGCCAACTCGAGGGCAGGGGCTGCCGGGGAGCTGTTTTTT. Translated, it gives CANSRAGAAGELFF.

V usage is TRBV20-1 and J usage is TRBJ1-2; D call uncertain. Germline-derived CDR1 and CDR2 are DFQATT and SNEGSKA (reference sequence). V lost 2 bases and J 4 bases, leaving 11 bases between the germline ends. This CDR3 is 13 amino acids long. The CDR3 sequence is CSARHPGVYGYTF. In nucleotides, the CDR3 is TGCAGTGCTAGACACCCGGGCGTCTATGGCTACACCTTC.

To note about this clonotype: It may be a read error: a sequence one base away is much more abundant. The V gene is TRBV5-1, the J gene TRBJ2-2, with D uncertain. This CDR3 is 15 amino acids long. V was pared by 7 bases and J by 1 base, with 14 bases between. CDR1 and CDR2 from the germline V gene are SGHRS and YFSETQ. This chain's CDR3 is CASGIGPLNTGELFF. The DNA for the CDR3 is TGCGCCAGCGGCATTGGACCGTTGAACACCGGGGAGCTGTTTTTT.

The sample holds a few counts of this clonotype. V usage is TRBV7-2 and J usage is TRBJ2-7; possible D gene TRBD1, 5 bases. The CDR3 contains 15 residues. V was trimmed by 5 bases and J by 5 bases, leaving 19 bases between them. From germline, CDR1 is SGHTA and CDR2 FQGNSA. CDR3 nucleotides: TGTGCCAGCAGCCAGAGGTCCAGGGAAGGAGACGAGCAGTACTTC. It is translated as CASSQRSREGDEQYF.

The V gene is TRBV6-5, the J gene TRBJ1-3, with D perhaps matching TRBD1 (5 bases). The CDR3 is 14 residues long. Germline V CDR1 and CDR2: MNHEY, SVGAGI. Trimming removed 6 bases from V and 4 bases from J, with 13 bases in between. Written as DNA, the CDR3 is TGTGCCAGCAGATCCCCGGGGGGAGGAAACACCATATATTTT. Its protein is CASRSPGGGNTIYF.

A few counts support this clonotype. Relative to the germline gene, one junction end is altered; a read error may explain this. The CDR3 DNA sequence: TGTGCCAGCAACTTAGAGGCGAGCACAGATACGCAGTATTTT. As protein: CASNLEASTDTQYF. This chain connects TRBV7-9 to TRBJ2-3; no reliable D call. From germline, CDR1 is SEHNR and CDR2 FQNEAQ (reference sequence). This CDR3 spans 14 amino acids. The whole variable domain, remainder taken from reference TRBV7-9 and TRBJ2-3, is DTGVSQNPRHKITKRGQNVTFRCDPISEHNRLYWYRQTLGQGPEFLTYFQNEAQLEKSRLLSDRFSAERPKGSFSTLEIQRTEQGDSAMYLCASNLEASTDTQYFGPGTRLTVL.

The chain links TRBV7-9 to TRBJ1-4; maybe TRBD1 (6 bases). The CDR3 covers 13 residues. The V gene's germline CDR1 is SEHNR and CDR2 FQNEAQ (reference sequence). Trimming took 7 bases from V and 6 from J, leaving 12 bases between them. CDR3 in amino acids: CASTTGQDEKLFF. DNA of the CDR3: TGTGCCAGCACTACAGGGCAAGATGAAAAACTGTTTTTT.

V gene TRBV9 combines with J gene TRBJ2-3, with D perhaps being TRBD1 or TRBD2 (6 bases each). V was cut by 1 base and J by 2 bases, with 14 bases left in between. Germline V gives CDR1 SGDLS, CDR2 YYNGEE. The CDR3 consists of 16 residues. The CDR3 coding sequence is TGTGCCAGCAGCGTAAATGTGGGGGGCCCCACAGATACGCAGTATTTT. This translates into CASSVNVGGPTDTQYF.

The table lists this clonotype with a few counts. This sequence joins TRBV19 and TRBJ1-1; D ambiguous. The V gene lost 6 bases and the J gene lost 4 bases, with 18 bases spanning the gap. The CDR3 covers 15 residues. Germline-derived CDR1 and CDR2 are LNHDA and SQIVND (reference sequence). In nucleotides, the CDR3 is TGTGCCAGTAGGACCAACCAAGGATGGCCCACTGAAGCTTTCTTT. It is translated as CASRTNQGWPTEAFF.

The J gene is TRBJ2-3, the V gene TRBV12-3 or TRBV12-4, with TRBD2 matching 8 bases. There are 14 residues in the CDR3. Germline trimming cut 2 bases from V and 5 bases from J; bases unmatched to any gene: 3. CDR3 loop: CASSLTGGVDTQYF. In DNA, the CDR3 is TGTGCCAGCAGTTTAACGGGGGGGGTAGATACGCAGTATTTT.

This rearrangement joins TRBV6-2 or TRBV6-3 to TRBJ2-3; no clear D. Looked up from germline, CDR1 is MNHEY and CDR2 is SVGEGT. Deletions cut 5 bases from V and 6 bases from J, with 12 bases between. This CDR3 region has 13 residues. The DNA of the CDR3 is TGTGCCAGCAGTCGGAGCCCGGCGGATACGCAGTATTTT. Translated: CASSRSPADTQYF.

This clonotype has just a few counts. CDR3 region: CASSLEGGTYEQYV. The CDR3 DNA sequence: TGCGCCAGCAGCTTGGAGGGCGGAACCTACGAGCAGTACGTC. V and J are TRBV5-1 and TRBJ2-7; the D is unclear. Trimming took off 0 bases at V and 2 bases at J, with 9 bases between the two ends. CDR3 length: 14 amino acids. Germline lookup yields CDR1 SGHRS and CDR2 YFSETQ.

V gene TRBV9 combines with J gene TRBJ2-3; D is uncertain. The germline CDR1 and CDR2 sequences are SGDLS and YYNGEE. The CDR3 is 13 amino acids. The V gene lost 0 bases and the J gene lost 4 bases, with 6 bases spanning the gap. The CDR3: CASSVERADTQYF. DNA of the CDR3: TGTGCCAGCAGCGTAGAAAGGGCAGATACGCAGTATTTT.

The chain's CDR3 is CASRPGRSYEQYV. In DNA, the CDR3 is TGTGCCAGCAGGCCAGGGCGCTCCTACGAGCAGTACGTC. This chain connects TRBV6-6 to TRBJ2-7; tentatively, D is TRBD1 (5 bases). Trimming stripped 6 bases from V and 0 bases from J, with 9 bases between. Looked up from germline, CDR1 is MNHNY and CDR2 is SVGAGI (reference sequence). This CDR3 is 13 amino acids long.